This TCR beta chain derives from a study of blood T cells in healthy people across ages. Germline V gene data show CDR1 as DFQATT and CDR2 as SNEGSKA (reference sequence). Losses at the gene ends were 2 bases for V and 10 bases for J; bases not matched to a gene: 9. This CDR3 has 14 amino acids. This clonotype was seen a single time. The antigen is not known. Study results and caveats: The donors' CMV status was not determined, possibly confounding changes in expanded clonotypes.

For the second PCR, which ran for roughly 7 to 11 cycles, a sample-barcoded 5' primer and a J-beta primer mix were used. TCRdb passed the 5' RACE reads through MiXCR, listing each CDR3 protein once. The data show roughly 2 million distinct CDR3 sequences, less than 50% seen once. The V call is TRBV20-1, the J call TRBJ2-1, with 9 bases fitting TRBD2. The clonotype comes from a woman aged 35 to 49 in good health. What was sequenced was blood. The CDR3 nucleotides read TGCAGTGCTAGATCTAGCGGGGAGCGCAGGGAGCAGTTCTTC. As protein: CSARSSGERREQFF.